This record concerns one T cell receptor beta chain sequence. What it binds is unknown. This entry comes from a study of T cell responses to AZD1222 COVID-19 vaccine. Findings and limits, study-wide: An increase in Spike-specific TCR breadth and depth was observed after two AZD1222 doses. Clonal diversity was possibly underestimated; the donors were predominantly white British and more often female. Spike regions recognized by vaccine-associated CD4 TCRs spanned the protein, led by 160-218 and 743-854.

V dropped 0 bases and J dropped 2; count of bases not matched to a gene: 4. The CDR3 totals 16 residues. Germline lookup yields CDR1 LNHNV and CDR2 YYDKDF (reference sequence). The method was immunoSEQ multiplex PCR; TCRdb's version includes in-frame clones alone and lacks a portion of them. The top ten clones hold 7.5% to 8% of a sample with around 130,000 clones, around 90% of them seen once. The source material was peripheral blood, sampled 28 days after the second dose of the MenACWY control vaccine. The J gene is TRBJ2-1, the V gene TRBV15, with 7 nucleotides matching TRBD2. The clonotype comes from an adult who received the MenACWY meningococcal vaccine as a control. DNA of the CDR3: TGTGCCACCAGCAGAGAACTAGCGTTGACCTACAATGAGCAGTTCTTC. It codes for CATSRELALTYNEQFF.